The next 5 T cell receptor beta chains were all read from a single sample in a study of blood T cell repertoires in COVID-19. Some clones are missing from TCRdb's copy, which holds only in-frame ones; the method was immunoSEQ multiplex PCR. The sample has hundreds of thousands of clones; about 87% are singletons. The specimen sequenced was peripheral blood. These receptors were taken from a middle-aged woman who had recovered from COVID-19.

The chain links TRBV19 to TRBJ1-1, with D possibly being TRBD1 (5 bases). The CDR3 has 15 amino acids. Germline V gives CDR1 LNHDA, CDR2 SQIVND (reference sequence). The V end lost 2 bases, the J end lost 6 bases, and 16 bases lay between the germline ends. CDR3 in amino acids: CASSIRGGETPEAFF. The CDR3 DNA follows: TGTGCCAGTAGTATAAGGGGAGGAGAGACCCCTGAAGCTTTCTTT.

The chain is built from TRBV6-6 and TRBJ1-2; no clear D. The V end lost 7 bases, the J end lost 2 bases, and 11 bases lay between the germline ends. This CDR3 contains 13 residues. CDR1 is MNHNY and CDR2 is SVGAGI in the germline V gene (reference sequence). This CDR3 reads CASNPPGNYGYTF. CDR3 nucleotide sequence: TGTGCCAGCAACCCCCCAGGAAACTATGGCTACACCTTC.

Here the CDR3 DNA reads TGTGCCAGCAGTGACCCGCATGGGGGCGCAGGTTCACCCCTCCACTTT. It translates to CASSDPHGGAGSPLHF. The rearrangement uses TRBV6-4 and TRBJ1-6, with a possible D match to TRBD1 (6 bases). V lost 2 bases, J lost 9 bases, and 17 bases lay in between. From germline, CDR1 is MRHNA and CDR2 SNTAGT. The CDR3 runs 16 residues.

V gene TRBV11-2 combines with J gene TRBJ2-7, with 8 positions matching TRBD2. CDR1 is SGHAT, CDR2 FQNNGV, per germline. Trimming took 5 bases from V and 6 from J; bases not matched to a gene: 6. The CDR3 has 13 residues. Here the CDR3 DNA reads TGTGCCAGCAGCCCGGGGGGGCGGGGCGAGCAGTACTTC. It specifies CASSPGGRGEQYF. Full variable domain (outside the CDR3, taken from reference TRBV11-2 and TRBJ2-7): EAGVAQSPRYKIIEKRQSVAFWCNPISGHATLYWYQQILGQGPKLLIQFQNNGVVDDSQLPKDRFSAERLKGVDSTLKIQPAKLEDSAVYLCASSPGGRGEQYFGPGTRLTVT.

The chain is built from TRBV4-3 and TRBJ2-1; possible D gene TRBD1, 7 bases. The V end was cut by 0 bases, the J end by 9 bases, with 24 bases between. Germline V gene lookup returns CDR1 LGHNA and CDR2 YSLEER. This CDR3 is 18 amino acids long. The CDR3 loop reads CASSQDTGVETGSREQFF. DNA of the CDR3: TGCGCCAGCAGCCAAGATACGGGGGTGGAGACAGGGTCTCGTGAGCAGTTCTTC.